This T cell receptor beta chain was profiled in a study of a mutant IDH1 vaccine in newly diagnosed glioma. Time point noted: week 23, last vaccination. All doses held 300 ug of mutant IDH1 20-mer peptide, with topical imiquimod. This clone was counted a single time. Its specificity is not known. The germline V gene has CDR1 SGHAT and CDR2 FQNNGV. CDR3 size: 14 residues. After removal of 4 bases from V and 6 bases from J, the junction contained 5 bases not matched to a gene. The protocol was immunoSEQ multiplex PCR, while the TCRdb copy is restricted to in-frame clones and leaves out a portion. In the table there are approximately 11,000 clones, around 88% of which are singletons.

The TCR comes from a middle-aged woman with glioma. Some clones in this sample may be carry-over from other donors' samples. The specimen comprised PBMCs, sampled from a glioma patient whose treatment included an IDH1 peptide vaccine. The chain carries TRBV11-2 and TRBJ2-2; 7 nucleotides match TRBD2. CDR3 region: CASSSMAGAGELFF. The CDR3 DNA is TGTGCCAGCAGCTCCATGGCGGGGGCCGGGGAGCTGTTTTTT.